This T cell receptor (beta chain) was retrieved from a study of CD4 T cells in relation to SARS-CoV-2 and coronaviruses. Study information: ViraFEST: approximately 10-day antigen culture of PBMCs, then TCR beta CDR3 sequencing.

Profiling relied on immunoSEQ multiplex PCR, and the TCRdb table lists in-frame clones only, not all of them. The repertoire holds around 25,000 clones, with less than 85% as singletons. Comment on this clone: Its specificity is not known.

The CDR3 is made up of 16 amino acids. Trimming removed 0 bases from V and 2 bases from J, with 12 bases in between. CDR1 and CDR2 (germline): SGHRS, YFSETQ. CD4+ T cells from unexposed donors were obtained before the COVID-19 pandemic (2011-2018). Isolation of CD4+ T cells took place after about eleven days in culture. Half the medium was replaced with IL-2 medium on days 3 and 7. The chain uses TRBV5-1 and TRBJ2-1, with D possibly TRBD1 on 5 matching bases. This sequence was found in a human donor in good health. Sequencing used CD4+ T cells from PBMCs, cultured in vitro. The CDR3 DNA sequence: TGCGCCAGCAGCTTGGACGTCTGGACACCCTACAATGAGCAGTTCTTC. Translation: CASSLDVWTPYNEQFF. Together with reference TRBV5-1 and TRBJ2-1, the CDR3 gives the full variable domain: KAGVTQTPRYLIKTRGQQVTLSCSPISGHRSVSWYQQTPGQGLQFLFEYFSETQRNKGNFPGRFSGRQFSNSRSEMNVSTLELGDSALYLCASSLDVWTPYNEQFFGPGTRLTVL.